The table lists the clone carrying this TCR beta chain with a few counts. What it binds is unknown. This sample was included in a study of OX40 agonist ivuxolimab in advanced cancers. Study results and caveats: CD4+ T cells averaged fewer expanded clones than CD8+ T cells.

TCRdb's copy holds only in-frame clones and misses some; the assay was immunoSEQ multiplex PCR. The sample has some 60,000 clones, around 90% seen once. Germline loops: CDR1 KGHSH, CDR2 LQKENI. This CDR3 comprises 15 residues. J gave up 4 bases and V 3 bases, and 9 bases lay outside the gene matches. This receptor was taken from an adult with an advanced solid tumor such as melanoma, head and neck, liver or kidney cancer. This material consisted of CD4+ or CD8+ T cells sorted from blood, taken in a trial of the OX40 agonist ivuxolimab. The chain joins TRBV18 to TRBJ2-7; 7 nucleotides match TRBD1. The CDR3 DNA reads TGTGCCAGCTCACCCCAGGGACAGAGCCGGTACGAGCAGTACTTC. It encodes CASSPQGQSRYEQYF. The variable domain in full, with the rest retrieved from reference TRBV18 and TRBJ2-7, is NAGVMQNPRHLVRRRGQEARLRCSPMKGHSHVYWYRQLPEEGLKFMVYLQKENIIDESGMPKERFSAEFPKEGPSILRIQQVVRGDSAAYFCASSPQGQSRYEQYFGPGTRLTVT.